This entry features one TCR beta chain sequence. All enrollees were roughly 18 to 95 years old and from 20 to 30 US areas. Trimming left V 7 bases short and J 3 bases short, with 11 bases between. The CDR3 has 13 amino acids. Germline V gene data show CDR1 as SNHLY and CDR2 as FYNNEI. These data are taken from a study of blood T cell repertoires in COVID-19. Original processing methods: By means of reference gene primer amplification, nucleated cell counts were estimated. Assay used: immunoSEQ multiplex PCR; TCRdb lists only in-frame clones, some missing. The D gene and trimming were derived from the DNA, and the V and J assignments and clone size from that table. The sample holds more than 350,000 clones, approximately 87% seen once.

What was sequenced was PBMCs or T cells enriched from blood (not recorded which). The receptor's source is a woman aged 45-65 years who had recovered from COVID-19. The V call is TRBV2, the J call TRBJ2-3; tentatively, D is TRBD2 (5 bases). DNA of the CDR3: TGTGCCAGCAAAGGACTTCAGACAGATACGCAGTATTTT. It yields the protein CASKGLQTDTQYF. Full variable domain (outside the CDR3, taken from reference TRBV2 and TRBJ2-3): EPEVTQTPSHQVTQMGQEVILRCVPISNHLYFYWYRQILGQKVEFLVSFYNNEISEKSEIFDDQFSVERPDGSNFTLKIRSTKLEDSAMYFCASKGLQTDTQYFGPGTRLTVL.